Shown below are 21 T cell receptor beta chains from a single sample sequenced in a study of blood T cell repertoires in COVID-19. TCRdb keeps only in-frame clones here, not all; method: immunoSEQ multiplex PCR. The data show about 150,000 clones, about 86% seen once. The specimen sequenced was peripheral blood. Receptors were obtained from a man aged 65 to 85 with acute or convalescent COVID-19.

The J gene is TRBJ2-3, the V gene TRBV27, with TRBD1 matching 7 bases. The CDR3 runs to 16 residues. CDR1 is MNHEY, CDR2 SMNVEV, per germline (reference sequence). V gave up 1 base and J gave up 6 bases; unmatched junction bases: 10. The CDR3 DNA reads TGTGCCAGCAGTTTATGGACAGGTGGATTTTCGGATACGCAGTATTTT. It specifies CASSLWTGGFSDTQYF.

The rearrangement uses TRBV5-5 and TRBJ2-1, with 14 bases aligning to TRBD2. Losses at the gene ends were 2 bases for V and 6 bases for J; bases not matched to a gene: 7. Germline loops: CDR1 SGHKS, CDR2 YYEKEE (reference sequence). This CDR3 comprises 17 residues. The CDR3 is CASSLVLTSGRANEQFF. The CDR3 DNA reads TGTGCCAGCAGCTTAGTTTTGACTAGCGGGAGGGCCAATGAGCAGTTCTTC.

The sample holds a few counts of this clone. The chain recombines TRBV19 with TRBJ1-1, with D possibly matching TRBD1 (6 bases). This CDR3 has 15 residues. CDR1 and CDR2 (germline): LNHDA, SQIVND (reference sequence). V lost 6 bases, J lost 0 bases, and 14 bases lay in between. The CDR3 DNA reads as TGTGCCAGTAGCGCATCGGACAGTGTGAACACTGAAGCTTTCTTT. Its translation is CASSASDSVNTEAFF.

The chain has TRBV5-6 and TRBJ2-1; maybe TRBD2 (6 bases). The CDR3 covers 13 residues. Germline V lookup: CDR1 SGHDT, CDR2 YYEEEE. V gave up 0 bases and J gave up 9 bases, with 10 bases separating them. The CDR3 reads CASSLDPGGEQFF. As DNA, the CDR3 is TGTGCCAGCAGCTTGGATCCCGGGGGTGAGCAGTTCTTC. Complete variable domain (other parts from reference TRBV5-6 and TRBJ2-1): DAGVTQSPTHLIKTRGQQVTLRCSPKSGHDTVSWYQQALGQGPQFIFQYYEEEERQRGNFPDRFSGHQFPNYSSELNVNALLLGDSALYLCASSLDPGGEQFFGPGTRLTVL.

The chain recombines TRBV4-2 with TRBJ2-7; TRBD2 matches at 10 bases. The CDR3 has 15 residues. Germline V gene sequence: CDR1 LGHNA, CDR2 YNFKEQ. V trimming: 4 bases; J trimming: 0 bases; junction bases outside the gene matches: 3. The CDR3 DNA sequence: TGTGCCAGCAGCCCCAGCGGGAGGGCCTCCTACGAGCAGTACTTC. This encodes CASSPSGRASYEQYF.

CDR3 bases: TGTGCCAGCAGTCCATGGACTAGCGGGATAGAGACCCAGTACTTC. It is translated as CASSPWTSGIETQYF. J is TRBJ2-5 and V is TRBV27; TRBD2 agrees at 12 bases. Germline-derived CDR1 and CDR2 are MNHEY and SMNVEV (reference sequence). The CDR3 has 15 residues. V shed 5 bases and J 4 bases; nucleotides not matched to a gene: 5.

This clone was counted only a few times. This rearrangement joins TRBV7-9 to TRBJ1-2; a weak D match, TRBD1 (5 bases). The V and J ends lost 6 bases and 6 bases respectively, with 8 bases between them. Germline V lookup: CDR1 SEHNR, CDR2 FQNEAQ (reference sequence). The CDR3 is 11 residues long. The DNA of the CDR3 is TGTGCCAGCAGGACAGTAGATGGCTACACCTTC. Translating gives CASRTVDGYTF.

The V and J genes are TRBV4-1 and TRBJ2-5, with TRBD2 matching over 10 bases. Trimming removed 4 bases from V and 4 bases from J; junction bases left unmatched: 12. Germline CDR1 reads MGHRA; CDR2 reads YSYEKL. There are 17 residues in the CDR3. This chain's CDR3 is CASSLKKDASGRETQYF. The CDR3 DNA follows: TGCGCCAGCAGCCTCAAGAAAGATGCTAGCGGGAGAGAGACCCAGTACTTC.

The chain has TRBV5-6 and TRBJ2-5; D uncertain. The CDR3 extends over 13 amino acids. V lost 2 bases, J lost 3 bases, and 8 bases lay in between. Germline CDR1 is SGHDT and CDR2 is YYEEEE. The DNA of the CDR3 is TGTGCCAGCAGCTTTAGCTGGGAAGAGACCCAGTACTTC. This translates into CASSFSWEETQYF.

The chain uses TRBV15 and TRBJ1-6; 8 bases align to TRBD1. V lost 3 bases, J lost 8 bases, and 3 bases stayed unmatched. The CDR3 runs 14 residues. CDR1 and CDR2 from the germline V gene are LNHNV and YYDKDF (reference sequence). For the CDR3, the DNA is TGTGCCACCAGCAGGGGACAGGAGGATTCACCCCTCCACTTT. It codes for CATSRGQEDSPLHF.

The chain employs TRBV30 and TRBJ2-7; D call uncertain. The CDR3 contains 13 residues. CDR1 GTSNPN and CDR2 SVGIG come from the germline V gene (reference sequence). The ends were cut back, 0 bases at V and 3 bases at J, with 9 bases in the middle. The CDR3 coding sequence is TGTGCCTGGAGTGTAGGCAGCGTCTACGAGCAGTACTTC. Translated, it gives CAWSVGSVYEQYF.

This clone was recorded once. The V call is TRBV19, the J call TRBJ2-5, with 12 bases identical to TRBD1. J was trimmed by 5 bases and V by 10 bases; bases with no gene match: 5. Germline values: CDR1 LNHDA, CDR2 SQIVND (reference sequence). CDR3 length equals 13 residues. In DNA form, the CDR3 reads TGTGCCACTCGGGACAGGGGGCAGGAGACCCAGTACTTC. It specifies CATRDRGQETQYF.

Concerning this clone itself: Other DNA sequences in this sample translate to the same CDR3. V gene TRBV5-1 combines with J gene TRBJ1-1; 7 bases match TRBD1. Germline trimming cut 4 bases from V and 3 bases from J; bases unmatched to any gene: 3. CDR1 is SGHRS, CDR2 YFSETQ, per germline. This CDR3 is 13 amino acids long. Written as DNA, the CDR3 is TGCGCCAGCAGCCCCACAGGGGACACTGAAGCTTTCTTT. It encodes CASSPTGDTEAFF.

The chain has TRBV7-2 and TRBJ2-2; 7 nucleotides match TRBD2. The junction had 3 bases not matched to a gene; V was cut back by 1 base and J by 7 bases. Germline V CDR1 and CDR2: SGHTA, FQGNSA. The CDR3 is 14 residues long. CDR3 bases: TGTGCCAGCAGCTTAGTAAGGGAGGGCGGGGAGCTGTTTTTT. As protein: CASSLVREGGELFF.

This clone was seen at least ten times. At the DNA level, this CDR3 is encoded by other sequences in the same sample as well. The chain couples TRBV5-1 to TRBJ2-7, with 8 bases that match TRBD2. The germline gives CDR1 SGHRS, CDR2 YFSETQ. Unmatched junction bases numbered 4, after V lost 2 bases and J lost 0 bases. The CDR3 sequence is 15 residues long. In DNA form, the CDR3 reads TGCGCCAGCAGCTTCTTAGCGGGAAACTCCTACGAGCAGTACTTC. Residues: CASSFLAGNSYEQYF.

The rearrangement links TRBV7-2 to TRBJ1-5; 10 nucleotides agree with TRBD1. This CDR3 region has 16 residues. Trimming removed 4 bases from V and 7 bases from J; junction bases left unmatched: 10. Per the germline V gene, CDR1 is SGHTA and CDR2 is FQGNSA. The CDR3 DNA is TGTGCCAGCAGCTCCGGGACAGGGGACGTAGGGCAGCCCCAGCATTTT. Translation: CASSSGTGDVGQPQHF.

V is TRBV3-1 (or the pseudogene TRBV3-2) and J is TRBJ1-1; 8 positions agree with TRBD1. The germline CDR1 and CDR2 sequences are LGHDT and YNNKEL (reference sequence). The junction had 3 bases not matched to a gene; V was cut back by 2 bases and J by 1 base. The CDR3 extends over 15 amino acids. CDR3 loop: CASSQSDRGNTEAFF. The CDR3 DNA is TGTGCCAGCAGCCAAAGTGACAGGGGGAACACTGAAGCTTTCTTT.

The chain joins TRBV19 to TRBJ1-6, with TRBD1 matching 8 bases. The V gene end was trimmed by 9 bases and the J gene end by 10 bases; junction bases not matched to a gene: 11. The germline gives CDR1 LNHDA, CDR2 SQIVND (reference sequence). The CDR3 spans 14 residues. CDR3 DNA: TGTGCCAGCCAATGGCAGGGGGCAGAATCACCCCTCCACTTT. Encoded protein: CASQWQGAESPLHF.

This clone was found once. The chain has TRBV28 and TRBJ1-5; D perhaps matches TRBD1 (6 bases). Trimming removed 1 base from V and 2 bases from J, with 9 bases in between. Germline assignment: CDR1 MDHEN and CDR2 SYDVKM. The CDR3 totals 15 residues. CDR3 residues: CASSLSGGGNQPQHF. CDR3 DNA sequence: TGTGCCAGCAGTTTATCGGGGGGCGGCAATCAGCCCCAGCATTTT.

This clone appeared a few times. The CDR3 spells CASRTRRGPRDHEQFF. In DNA form, the CDR3 reads TGTGCCAGTAGAACACGTAGGGGGCCCCGGGACCATGAGCAGTTCTTC. V usage is TRBV19 and J usage is TRBJ2-1, with 7 positions matching TRBD1. This CDR3 contains 16 residues. Germline V gives CDR1 LNHDA, CDR2 SQIVND (reference sequence). The junction had 16 bases not matched to a gene; V was cut back by 6 bases and J by 8 bases.

The rearrangement uses TRBV18 and TRBJ1-2; D is unclear. Trimming removed 3 bases from V and 4 bases from J, with 12 bases in between. This CDR3 region has 14 residues. Per the germline V gene, CDR1 is KGHSH and CDR2 is LQKENI. The CDR3 spells CASSPSGQFYGYTF. The CDR3 bases are TGTGCCAGCTCACCGAGTGGGCAGTTCTATGGCTACACCTTC.